Given below is one T cell receptor (beta chain) in context. This entry belongs to a study of blood T cell repertoires in COVID-19. About the study: Researchers got acute and convalescent COVID-19 samples from the United States, Italy and Spain. Sample material is recorded as cDNA or gDNA derived from T cells, B-cell-depleted T cells, or PBMCs.

Germline loops: CDR1 SGHVS, CDR2 FNYEAQ. This CDR3 is built from 13 residues. V lost 4 bases and J lost 0, with 4 bases in between. Study processing details: Estimation of nucleated cell counts was performed using reference gene primer amplification. Data came from immunoSEQ multiplex PCR; TCRdb stores just in-frame clones and leaves some out. The V and J calls and clone size come from that table; D and trimming were worked out from the DNA. The table records 140,000 to 150,000 clones, 88% of them present only once. This clonotype was obtained from a human donor in a cohort sampled during active COVID-19. Sequencing was done on a sample of peripheral blood. The chain combines TRBV7-6 with TRBJ1-3; D gene ambiguous. The CDR3 DNA sequence: TGTGCCAGCAGCTCTATCTCTGGAAACACCATATATTTT. Amino acids: CASSSISGNTIYF.